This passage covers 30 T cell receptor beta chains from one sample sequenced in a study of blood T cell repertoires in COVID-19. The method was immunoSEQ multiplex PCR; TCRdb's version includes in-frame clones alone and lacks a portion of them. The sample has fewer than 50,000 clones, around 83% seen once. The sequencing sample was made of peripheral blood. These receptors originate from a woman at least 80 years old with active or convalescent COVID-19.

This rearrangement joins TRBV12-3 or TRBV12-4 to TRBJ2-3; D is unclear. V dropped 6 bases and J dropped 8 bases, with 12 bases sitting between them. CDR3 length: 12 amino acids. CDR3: CASRKPTGTQYF. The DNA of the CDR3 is TGTGCCAGCAGGAAACCGACGGGTACGCAGTATTTT.

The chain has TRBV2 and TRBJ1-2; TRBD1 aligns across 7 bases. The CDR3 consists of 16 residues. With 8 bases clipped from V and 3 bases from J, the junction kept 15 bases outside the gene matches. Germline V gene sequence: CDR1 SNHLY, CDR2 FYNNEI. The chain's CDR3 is CASCWTGTVEHYGYTF. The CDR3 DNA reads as TGTGCCAGCTGTTGGACCGGGACAGTAGAACACTATGGCTACACCTTC.

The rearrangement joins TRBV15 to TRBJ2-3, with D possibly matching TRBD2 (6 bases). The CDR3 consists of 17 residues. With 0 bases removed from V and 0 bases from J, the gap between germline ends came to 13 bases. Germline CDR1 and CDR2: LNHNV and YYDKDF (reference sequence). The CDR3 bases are TGTGCCACCAGCAGAGATGGGGCGGGGTCTAGCACAGATACGCAGTATTTT. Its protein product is CATSRDGAGSSTDTQYF.

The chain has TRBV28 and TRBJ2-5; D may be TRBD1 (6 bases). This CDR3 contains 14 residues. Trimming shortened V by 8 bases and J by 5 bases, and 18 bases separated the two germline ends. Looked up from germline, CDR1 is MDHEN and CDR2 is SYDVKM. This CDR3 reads CASGWGLRGETQYF. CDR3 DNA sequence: TGTGCCAGCGGATGGGGTCTGAGGGGGGAGACCCAGTACTTC.

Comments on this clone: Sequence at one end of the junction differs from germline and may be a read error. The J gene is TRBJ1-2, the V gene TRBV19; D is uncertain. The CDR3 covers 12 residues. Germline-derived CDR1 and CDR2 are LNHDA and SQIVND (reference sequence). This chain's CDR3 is CATPDSNFGYTF. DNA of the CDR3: TGTGCCACCCCGGACTCGAACTTTGGCTACACCTTC.

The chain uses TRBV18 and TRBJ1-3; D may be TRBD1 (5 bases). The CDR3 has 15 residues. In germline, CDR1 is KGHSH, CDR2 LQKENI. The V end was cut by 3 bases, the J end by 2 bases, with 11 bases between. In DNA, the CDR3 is TGTGCCAGCTCACCGGAGGGGCTCCCTGGAAACACCATATATTTT. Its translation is CASSPEGLPGNTIYF.

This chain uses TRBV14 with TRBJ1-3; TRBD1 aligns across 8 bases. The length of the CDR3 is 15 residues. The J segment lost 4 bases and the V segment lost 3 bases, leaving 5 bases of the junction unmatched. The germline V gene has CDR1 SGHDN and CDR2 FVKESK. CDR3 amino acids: CASSHRGLYGNTIYF. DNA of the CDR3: TGTGCCAGCAGCCACAGGGGGCTCTACGGAAACACCATATATTTT.

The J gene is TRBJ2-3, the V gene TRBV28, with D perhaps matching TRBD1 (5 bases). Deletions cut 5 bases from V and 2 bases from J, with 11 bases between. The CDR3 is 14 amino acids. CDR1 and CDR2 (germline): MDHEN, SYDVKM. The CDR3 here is CASSTPGSTDTQYF. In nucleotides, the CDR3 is TGTGCCAGCAGTACACCAGGGTCCACAGATACGCAGTATTTT.

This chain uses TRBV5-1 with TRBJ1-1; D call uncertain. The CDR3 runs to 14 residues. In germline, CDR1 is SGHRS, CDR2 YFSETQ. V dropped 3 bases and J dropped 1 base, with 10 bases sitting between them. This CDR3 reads CASSSWAGNTEAFF. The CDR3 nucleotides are TGCGCCAGCAGCTCCTGGGCAGGGAACACTGAAGCTTTCTTT.

CDR3 in DNA: TGTGCCAGCAGTTTACCTCAGGGGGAGGTTAGAAAACTGTTTTTT. Its protein is CASSLPQGEVRKLFF. The chain carries TRBV28 and TRBJ1-4, with 7 nucleotides matching TRBD1. V shed 2 bases and J 10 bases; nucleotides not matched to a gene: 10. Germline CDR1 MDHEN, CDR2 SYDVKM. The CDR3 is 15 amino acids.

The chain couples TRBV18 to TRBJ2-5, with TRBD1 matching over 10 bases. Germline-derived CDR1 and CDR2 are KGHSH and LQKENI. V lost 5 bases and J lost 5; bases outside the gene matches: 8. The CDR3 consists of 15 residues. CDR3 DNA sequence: TGTGCCAGCTCAGCCCTGGACAGGGGGTCGGAGACCCAGTACTTC. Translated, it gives CASSALDRGSETQYF.

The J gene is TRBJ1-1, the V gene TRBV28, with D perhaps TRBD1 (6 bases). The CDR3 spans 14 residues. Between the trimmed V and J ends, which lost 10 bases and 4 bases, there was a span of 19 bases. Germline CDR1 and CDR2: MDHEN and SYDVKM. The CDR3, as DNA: TGTGCCACGGTCGGGGGGGGCGGCGGCACTGAAGCTTTCTTT. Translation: CATVGGGGGTEAFF.

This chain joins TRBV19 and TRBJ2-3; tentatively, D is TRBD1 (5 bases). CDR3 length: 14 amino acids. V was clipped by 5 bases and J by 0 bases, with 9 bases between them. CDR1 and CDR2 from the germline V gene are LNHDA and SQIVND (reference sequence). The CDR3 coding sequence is TGTGCCAGTAGTCCCAGGGCTAGCACAGATACGCAGTATTTT. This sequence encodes CASSPRASTDTQYF.

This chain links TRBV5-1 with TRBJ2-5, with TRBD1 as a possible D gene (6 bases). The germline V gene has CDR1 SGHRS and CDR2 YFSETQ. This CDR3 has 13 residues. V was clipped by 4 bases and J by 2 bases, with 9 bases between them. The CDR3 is CASSGQGQETQYF. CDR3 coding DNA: TGCGCCAGCAGCGGCCAGGGGCAAGAGACCCAGTACTTC.

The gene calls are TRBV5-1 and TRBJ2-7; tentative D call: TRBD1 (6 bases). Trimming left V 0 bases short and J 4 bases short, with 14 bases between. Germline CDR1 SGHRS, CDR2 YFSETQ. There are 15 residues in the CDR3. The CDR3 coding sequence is TGCGCCAGCAGCTTGGAACCAGGGGCGATTTACGAGCAGTACTTC. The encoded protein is CASSLEPGAIYEQYF.

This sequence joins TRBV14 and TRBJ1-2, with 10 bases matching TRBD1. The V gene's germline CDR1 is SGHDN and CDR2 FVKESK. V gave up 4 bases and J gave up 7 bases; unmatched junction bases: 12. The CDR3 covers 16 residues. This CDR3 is CASSPHWDRGIGGYTF. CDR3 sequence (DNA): TGTGCCAGCAGCCCTCATTGGGACAGGGGTATTGGTGGCTACACCTTC.

CDR3 nucleotides: TGTGCCAGCAGCTTAGATAGTAGTGGCTACACCTTC. Its translation is CASSLDSSGYTF. The chain recombines TRBV5-4 with TRBJ1-2, with D unclear. The CDR3 length is 12 residues. The V and J ends lost 2 bases and 7 bases respectively, with 9 bases between them. Germline V lookup: CDR1 SGHNT, CDR2 YYREEE (reference sequence).

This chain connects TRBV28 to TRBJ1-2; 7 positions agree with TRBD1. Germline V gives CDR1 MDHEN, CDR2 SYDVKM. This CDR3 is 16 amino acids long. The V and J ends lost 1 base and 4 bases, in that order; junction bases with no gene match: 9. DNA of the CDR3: TGTGCCAGCAGTTTATCGGCGACAGGGATAACCTATGGCTACACCTTC. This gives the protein CASSLSATGITYGYTF.

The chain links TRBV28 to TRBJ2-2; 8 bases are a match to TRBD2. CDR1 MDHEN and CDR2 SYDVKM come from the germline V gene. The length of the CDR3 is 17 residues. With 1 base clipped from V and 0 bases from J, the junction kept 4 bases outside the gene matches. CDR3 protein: CASSLFAGGPNTGELFF. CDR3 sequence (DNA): TGTGCCAGCAGTTTATTCGCGGGAGGCCCGAACACCGGGGAGCTGTTTTTT.

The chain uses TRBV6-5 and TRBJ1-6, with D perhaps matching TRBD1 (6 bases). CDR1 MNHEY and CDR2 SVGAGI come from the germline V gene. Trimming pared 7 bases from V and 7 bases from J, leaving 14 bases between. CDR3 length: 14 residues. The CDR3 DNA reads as TGTGCCAGCAAGATGGGGGCGGAAAATTCACCCCTCCACTTT. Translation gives CASKMGAENSPLHF.

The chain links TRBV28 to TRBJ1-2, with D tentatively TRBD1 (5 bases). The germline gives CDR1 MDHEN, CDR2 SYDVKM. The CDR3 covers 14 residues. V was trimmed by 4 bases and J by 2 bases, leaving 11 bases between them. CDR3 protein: CASSSTEINYGYTF. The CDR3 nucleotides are TGTGCCAGCAGTTCGACAGAGATCAACTATGGCTACACCTTC.

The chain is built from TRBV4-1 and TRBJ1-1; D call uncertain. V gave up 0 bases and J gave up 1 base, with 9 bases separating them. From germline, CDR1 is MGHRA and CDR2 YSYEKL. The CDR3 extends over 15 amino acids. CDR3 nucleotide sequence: TGCGCCAGCAGCCAAGACCCCAGTACGAACACTGAAGCTTTCTTT. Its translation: CASSQDPSTNTEAFF.

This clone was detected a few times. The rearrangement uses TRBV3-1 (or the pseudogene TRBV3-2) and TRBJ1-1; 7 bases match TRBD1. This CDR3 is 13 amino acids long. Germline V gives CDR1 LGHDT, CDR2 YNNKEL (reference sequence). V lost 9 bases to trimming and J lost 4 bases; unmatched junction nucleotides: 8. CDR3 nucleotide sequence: TGTGCCAGTACCTTGGGACAGATCACTGAAGCTTTCTTT. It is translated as CASTLGQITEAFF.

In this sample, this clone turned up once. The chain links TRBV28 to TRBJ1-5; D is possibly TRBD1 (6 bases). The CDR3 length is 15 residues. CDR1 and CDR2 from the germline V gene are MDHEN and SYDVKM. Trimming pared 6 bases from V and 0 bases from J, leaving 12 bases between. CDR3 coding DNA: TGTGCCAGCAGACTACAGGGCTTTAGCAATCAGCCCCAGCATTTT. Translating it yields CASRLQGFSNQPQHF. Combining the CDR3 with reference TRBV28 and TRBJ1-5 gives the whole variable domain DVKVTQSSRYLVKRTGEKVFLECVQDMDHENMFWYRQDPGLGLRLIYFSYDVKMKEKGDIPEGYSVSREKKERFSLILESASTNQTSMYLCASRLQGFSNQPQHFGDGTRLSIL.

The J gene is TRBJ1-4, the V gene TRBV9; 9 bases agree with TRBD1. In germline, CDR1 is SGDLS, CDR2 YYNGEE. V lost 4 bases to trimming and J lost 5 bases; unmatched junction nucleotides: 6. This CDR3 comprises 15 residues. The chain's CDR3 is CASSPDRGRNEKLFF. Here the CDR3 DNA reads TGTGCCAGCAGCCCGGACAGGGGAAGGAATGAAAAACTGTTTTTT. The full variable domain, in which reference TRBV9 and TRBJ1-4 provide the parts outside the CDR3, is DSGVTQTPKHLITATGQRVTLRCSPRSGDLSVYWYQQSLDQGLQFLIQYYNGEERAKGNILERFSAQQFPDLHSELNLSSLELGDSALYFCASSPDRGRNEKLFFGSGTQLSVL.

Here the CDR3 DNA reads TGTGCCAGCAGTTTATTCAGCGGGAGGTACTACAATGAGCAGTTCTTC. Its protein is CASSLFSGRYYNEQFF. The chain recombines TRBV28 with TRBJ2-1; 9 bases agree with TRBD2. The germline V gene has CDR1 MDHEN and CDR2 SYDVKM. The CDR3 loop spans 16 amino acids. With 1 base clipped from V and 3 bases from J, the junction kept 4 bases outside the gene matches.

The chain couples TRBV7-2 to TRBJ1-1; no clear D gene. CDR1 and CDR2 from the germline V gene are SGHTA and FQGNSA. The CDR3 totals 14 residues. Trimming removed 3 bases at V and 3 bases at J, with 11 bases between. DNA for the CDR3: TGTGCCAGCAGCTTCCTCCTACGGGACACTGAAGCTTTCTTT. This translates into CASSFLLRDTEAFF.

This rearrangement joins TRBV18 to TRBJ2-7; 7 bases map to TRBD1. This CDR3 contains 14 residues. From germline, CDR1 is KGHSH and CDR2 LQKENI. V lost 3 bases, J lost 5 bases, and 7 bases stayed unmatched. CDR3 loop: CASSPDRVRDEQYF. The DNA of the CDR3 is TGTGCCAGCTCACCCGACAGGGTGCGCGACGAGCAGTACTTC.

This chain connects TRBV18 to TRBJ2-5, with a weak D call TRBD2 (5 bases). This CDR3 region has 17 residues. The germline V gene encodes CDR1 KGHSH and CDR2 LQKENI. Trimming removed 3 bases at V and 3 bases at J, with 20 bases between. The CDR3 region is CASSPIDTGVGKETQYF. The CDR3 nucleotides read TGTGCCAGCTCACCGATAGACACCGGGGTTGGCAAAGAGACCCAGTACTTC.

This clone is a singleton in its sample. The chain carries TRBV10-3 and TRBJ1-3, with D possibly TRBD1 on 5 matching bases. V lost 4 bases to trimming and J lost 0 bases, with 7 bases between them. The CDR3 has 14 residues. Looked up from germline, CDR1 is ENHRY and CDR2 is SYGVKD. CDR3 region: CAISGDFSGNTIYF. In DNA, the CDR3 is TGTGCCATCAGTGGGGACTTCTCTGGAAACACCATATATTTT.